Shown below are 18 T cell receptor beta chains from a single sample sequenced in a study of T cell repertoires in cytomegalovirus infection. TCRdb re-called the reads with MiXCR, one entry per CDR3 protein. The data show more than 200,000 distinct CDR3 sequences, with over 8% seen just once and approximately 15% held by the top ten. Sequencing was carried out using PBMCs. The origin of the receptors is a human donor in good health (CMV status not recorded). Some clones in this sample may be carry-over from other donors' samples.

The chain joins TRBV5-1 to TRBJ1-2; 8 bases match TRBD1. The germline gives CDR1 SGHRS, CDR2 YFSETQ. V lost 4 bases and J lost 6; bases outside the gene matches: 5. The CDR3 is 13 residues long. The CDR3 reads CASSEGQGHGYTF. The CDR3 DNA sequence: TGCGCCAGCAGCGAAGGACAGGGACATGGCTACACCTTC.

In this sample, this clonotype turned up many times. V and J are TRBV14 and TRBJ1-3; D gene ambiguous. The V gene lost 1 base and the J gene lost 0 bases, with 10 bases spanning the gap. This CDR3 spans 16 amino acids. Germline values: CDR1 SGHDN, CDR2 FVKESK. The CDR3 region is CASSQGLQSSGNTIYF. The CDR3, as DNA: TGTGCCAGCAGCCAAGGTCTCCAAAGCTCTGGAAACACCATATATTTT.

This clonotype was counted at least ten times. The chain links TRBV7-2 to TRBJ2-7; D gene uncertain. Germline V gene sequence: CDR1 SGHTA, CDR2 FQGNSA. The CDR3 extends over 12 amino acids. Trimming removed 3 bases at V and 6 bases at J, with 9 bases between. The CDR3: CASSFTWGEQYF. CDR3 nucleotide sequence: TGTGCCAGCAGCTTCACTTGGGGCGAGCAGTACTTC. Supplemented by reference TRBV7-2 and TRBJ2-7, the full variable domain reads GAGVSQSPSNKVTEKGKDVELRCDPISGHTALYWYRQSLGQGLEFLIYFQGNSAPDKSGLPSDRFSAERTGGSVSTLTIQRTQQEDSAVYLCASSFTWGEQYFGPGTRLTVT.

The sample holds many counts of this clonotype. The V call is TRBV7-2, the J call TRBJ2-4; 9 bases agree with TRBD2. Looked up from germline, CDR1 is SGHTA and CDR2 is FQGNSA. J gave up 0 bases and V 2 bases, and 2 bases lay outside the gene matches. The CDR3 runs 16 residues. CDR3 sequence: CASSLKAGGAKNIQYF. Written as DNA, the CDR3 is TGTGCCAGCAGCTTAAAAGCGGGGGGAGCCAAAAACATTCAGTACTTC.

This clonotype was seen ten or more times. The chain joins TRBV12-3 or TRBV12-4 to TRBJ1-2; D is perhaps TRBD1 (5 bases). The CDR3 spans 15 residues. V was clipped by 6 bases and J by 0 bases, with 14 bases between them. In DNA, the CDR3 is TGTGCCAGCAGGCCCCAGGGACTTGCTAACTATGGCTACACCTTC. Residues: CASRPQGLANYGYTF.

This clonotype was observed at least ten times. A read error may explain this, as a much larger clone is one base away. The V call is TRBV12-3 or TRBV12-4, the J call TRBJ2-3; no clear D. The CDR3 is made up of 12 amino acids. The V and J ends lost 6 bases and 0 bases respectively, with 4 bases between them. The CDR3 reads CASRFSTDTQYF. The DNA for the CDR3 is TGTGCCAGCAGGTTTAGCACAGATACGCAGTATTTT.

CDR3 nucleotide sequence: TGTGCCAGTAGTATAGAAGTCAGGGCGAGGTACGAGCAGTACTTC. It specifies CASSIEVRARYEQYF. The rearrangement joins TRBV19 to TRBJ2-7; a weak D match, TRBD1 (5 bases). Looked up from germline, CDR1 is LNHDA and CDR2 is SQIVND (reference sequence). V was trimmed by 0 bases and J by 4 bases, leaving 13 bases between them. The CDR3 extends over 15 amino acids.

The J gene is TRBJ1-6, the V gene TRBV3-1; possibly TRBD1 for D (5 bases). Germline V gene data show CDR1 as LGHDT and CDR2 as YNNKEL (reference sequence). The V end lost 6 bases, the J end lost 8 bases, and 17 bases lay between the germline ends. CDR3 length equals 15 residues. CDR3 nucleotide sequence: TGTGCCAGCAGTAAACAAACGACAGACGATTCACCCCTCCACTTT. Encoded protein: CASSKQTTDDSPLHF.

This chain joins TRBV9 and TRBJ1-6, with D tentatively TRBD1 (5 bases). Trimming removed 4 bases at V and 6 bases at J, with 14 bases between. CDR1 is SGDLS, CDR2 YYNGEE, per germline. The CDR3 is 15 residues long. The CDR3 DNA sequence: TGTGCCAGCAGCTCCCGGGACCAGGGTAATTCACCCCTCCACTTT. Translated, it gives CASSSRDQGNSPLHF. Full variable domain (outside the CDR3, taken from reference TRBV9 and TRBJ1-6): DSGVTQTPKHLITATGQRVTLRCSPRSGDLSVYWYQQSLDQGLQFLIQYYNGEERAKGNILERFSAQQFPDLHSELNLSSLELGDSALYFCASSSRDQGNSPLHFGNGTRLTVT.

This clonotype was found many times. The chain couples TRBV7-2 to TRBJ2-7, with 12 bases matching TRBD1. The germline V gene has CDR1 SGHTA and CDR2 FQGNSA. The CDR3 runs to 14 residues. Trimming took 4 bases from V and 6 from J; bases not matched to a gene: 4. CDR3 coding DNA: TGTGCCAGCAGCTCGGGACAGGGGGCGGGCGAGCAGTACTTC. Protein sequence: CASSSGQGAGEQYF.

This clonotype has at least ten counts. This sequence joins TRBV28 and TRBJ2-7, with 10 bases fitting TRBD1. From germline, CDR1 is MDHEN and CDR2 SYDVKM. With V trimmed by 6 bases and J by 3 bases, 8 bases remained unmatched. This CDR3 has 15 residues. DNA of the CDR3: TGTGCCAGCAGGCCGACCGGGACAGGGGACTACGAGCAGTACTTC. This translates into CASRPTGTGDYEQYF. The variable domain in full, with the rest retrieved from reference TRBV28 and TRBJ2-7, is DVKVTQSSRYLVKRTGEKVFLECVQDMDHENMFWYRQDPGLGLRLIYFSYDVKMKEKGDIPEGYSVSREKKERFSLILESASTNQTSMYLCASRPTGTGDYEQYFGPGTRLTVT.

This clonotype was seen at least ten times. The chain links TRBV7-2 to TRBJ2-5; 10 nucleotides line up with TRBD1. The V and J ends lost 5 bases and 4 bases, in that order; junction bases with no gene match: 7. Per the germline V gene, CDR1 is SGHTA and CDR2 is FQGNSA. The CDR3 has 15 residues. CDR3 region: CASSPGTGVSETQYF. CDR3 sequence (DNA): TGTGCCAGCAGCCCCGGGACAGGGGTTTCAGAGACCCAGTACTTC.

This clonotype was picked up many times. The genes are TRBV7-2 and TRBJ2-7, with D perhaps matching TRBD2 (6 bases). V lost 2 bases and J lost 1, with 18 bases in between. The CDR3 runs to 17 residues. Germline V lookup: CDR1 SGHTA, CDR2 FQGNSA. The CDR3 DNA is TGTGCCAGCAGCTTACCCAGCCCGGGGGATAAATCCTACGAGCAGTACTTC. Residues: CASSLPSPGDKSYEQYF.

Only a few counts were recorded for this clonotype. The chain has TRBV5-6 and TRBJ2-5; 9 bases are a match to TRBD1. Germline CDR1 is SGHDT and CDR2 is YYEEEE. This CDR3 has 16 amino acids. The V gene end was trimmed by 0 bases and the J gene end by 4 bases; junction bases not matched to a gene: 7. The CDR3 bases are TGTGCCAGCAGCTTGGTGGACAGGGGACGCGGAGAGACCCAGTACTTC. Its protein is CASSLVDRGRGETQYF.

This clonotype occurred many times. In DNA form, the CDR3 reads TGTGCCAGCAGCTTAGTTGCGCGGCTGGGGAACACCGGGGAGCTGTTTTTT. Encoded protein: CASSLVARLGNTGELFF. The genes are TRBV7-8 and TRBJ2-2; D ambiguous. The length of the CDR3 is 17 residues. V dropped 1 base and J dropped 1 base, with 13 bases sitting between them. Germline V gives CDR1 SGHVS, CDR2 FQNEAQ.

CDR3 sequence reads: CASSRTRGWANQPQHF. The CDR3, as DNA: TGTGCCAGCAGTAGGACCAGGGGGTGGGCTAATCAGCCCCAGCATTTT. This chain uses TRBV6-6 with TRBJ1-5; 7 bases match TRBD1. The CDR3 is 16 residues long. Germline assignment: CDR1 MNHNY and CDR2 SVGAGI (reference sequence). J was trimmed by 4 bases and V by 5 bases; bases with no gene match: 11.

The sample holds many counts of this clonotype. The chain recombines TRBV7-2 with TRBJ2-2, with 9 bases aligning to TRBD2. Germline CDR1 and CDR2: SGHTA and FQGNSA. Unmatched junction bases numbered 11, after V lost 3 bases and J lost 6 bases. CDR3 length: 17 amino acids. CDR3 sequence: CASSFSSGVAGSGELFF. In nucleotides, the CDR3 is TGTGCCAGCAGCTTTTCTAGCGGGGTCGCCGGGTCCGGGGAGCTGTTTTTT.

This clonotype was seen many times. The chain uses TRBV7-2 and TRBJ2-3; 7 bases agree with TRBD2. This CDR3 spans 16 amino acids. Germline V gives CDR1 SGHTA, CDR2 FQGNSA. V was clipped by 1 base and J by 7 bases; unmatched bases: 11. The CDR3 loop reads CASSLGGGGPRNTQYF. As DNA, the CDR3 is TGTGCCAGCAGCTTAGGCGGCGGGGGACCACGGAATACGCAGTATTTT.